Reported below is one TCR beta chain. What this receptor recognizes is not known. Base quality data are lacking; no much larger clone is found one base away. The CDR1 and CDR2 encoded by the germline V gene (reference sequence) are MNHNY and SVGAGI. From the cysteine through the phenylalanine, the CDR3 covers 14 amino acids. Left in the record is the CDR3 DNA by itself, 42 bases read in frame from the first base. V is shortened by 0 bases, J by 3 bases, and the region joining them spans 8 bases. The sample originates from a study of cytomegalovirus exposure and HLA in healthy donors (dated by TCRdb to about 2017). The study in broad terms: According to an earlier analysis of a few hundred of the donors, some 170 million T cells yielded approximately 120 million unique TCR beta sequences and 276 Gb of sequence data. An early release covering about 600 HLA-typed donors comprised 300 to 350 gigabases of sequencing data and roughly 86 million unique TCR sequences. Among the roughly 400 genotyped donors, 75% to 90% belonged to the genetic ancestry cluster associated with self-reported Caucasian donors. The study aimed to test whether signatures of past pathogen exposure could be identified by cataloging public T cell receptors. Using immunosequencing, the study profiled T cell repertoires from around 680 subjects and related those repertoires to cytomegalovirus serostatus. In addition to the first cohort of around 670 subjects, a separate validation cohort of some 120 different subjects was used. High-throughput TCR immunosequencing, statistical association of individual TCRs with disease status, and machine learning were combined to predict cytomegalovirus infection status. In a later analysis, previously published TCR beta repertoires from 550 to 700 donors were re-analyzed and high-resolution HLA genotyping was added so that TCR occurrence patterns could be studied. Rather than drawing on any new phenotypic data, the later analysis identified candidate immune exposures from TCR beta sequences and the way those sequences occurred across donors. An earlier analysis of several hundred of the donors used high-throughput TCR beta sequencing to judge whether each TCR beta V gene segment behaved as functional or pseudogenic. Donor age, sex, ethnicity and CMV serostatus were collected together with the repertoire data. In a later genetic analysis, genome-wide SNP genotypes for 398 of the 666 donors were used, and that subset was treated as a discovery cohort. Every repertoire in the discovery cohort had been generated on one and the same sequencing platform. Both class I and class II loci were covered by HLA typing, at four-digit resolution. The number of donors typed differed by locus, with roughly 620-630 for A, B, C, DRB1 and DQB1, over 500 for DQA1, 600 to 610 for DPA1, and some 470 for DPB1. Because of strong linkage in the cohort, a handful of DR-DQ haplotypes were treated as single units for association and clustering. On average, approximately 250,000 unique TCR beta nucleotide sequences were sequenced per donor among about 400 genotyped donors of the cohort, with about 19% of those sequences being non-productive.

Study-level results and caveats: Assigning TCR associations to individual alleles was difficult when HLA alleles, especially DR and DQ, strongly co-occurred. In vitro tests confirmed that a few of the cytomegalovirus-associated TCR beta chains recognize cytomegalovirus antigens. Correlated functional status among segregating V segments might reflect linkage disequilibrium, but an unknown experimental factor could not be ruled out. For the cohort, immune exposure information was limited to CMV serostatus. At a false discovery rate of 0.05, a later analysis linked under 20,000 TCR beta sequences to specific HLA alleles. Some IMGT-functional V segments, including TRBV6-2 and TRBV6-3, could not be told apart with the 87-base-pair reads, so those segments were excluded. In a later analysis, most CMV-associated TCR beta chains were found to appear HLA-restricted, with HLA associations seemingly driven largely by CMV exposure. Because HLA typing was missing for some donors at each locus, association tests included only the typed subset. Because counts were too low, 15 to 20 rarely observed V segments, including chromosome 9 orphons, were excluded from the earlier analysis of 587 of the donors. In a later analysis, several top co-occurrence clusters were reported to appear linked to parvovirus B19, influenza, CMV and Epstein-Barr virus. A further reported finding was that TCR beta sequences accurately predicted the HLA-A and HLA-B alleles for most subjects in the first cohort. The study listed over 150 TCR beta chains as associated with cytomegalovirus. The sequencing pipeline was judged likely to have produced a cluster of highly shared sequence variants as a technical artifact. In a later analysis, HLA-associated TCR beta chains showed more clonal expansion and lower generation probabilities than non-associated chains that were equally common. Across donors, most TCR sequences were observed very rarely, whereas some public TCRs were present in many individuals. According to a later genetic analysis, donors in an Asian-associated ancestry cluster had fewer N-insertions in productive TCRs than the roughly 660-donor mean. In a later analysis, the rate of TCR association differed among HLA loci, with DRB1 alleles having the most associated TCRs and HLA-C alleles having the fewest. Presence/absence analyses assumed roughly uniform sequencing depth across donors, an assumption that may not hold. In a later genetic analysis, a missense DCLRE1C variant was associated with V-gene and J-gene trimming of TCR beta chains, and the association was replicated in an independent cohort. An earlier analysis of 587 of the donors showed that most TCR beta V segments appeared in productive rearrangements either about 87% or about 30% of the time, which broadly matched IMGT annotations. According to the authors, the approach could potentially be generalized to other disease states and immunological phenotypes. Only TCR beta chains were sequenced in this cohort, and the absence of alpha or paired-chain data limited detectable features. The classifier was reported to diagnose cytomegalovirus status with high specificity and sensitivity in both the original cohort and the validation cohort.

In total, roughly 710 healthy bone marrow donors made up the cohort. Cohort members were all nominally healthy when sampled, although unrecorded immune exposures were likely present. The donor tested CMV seropositive and was one of the 289 seropositive cohort members. Each donor provided a peripheral blood sample, and peripheral blood mononuclear cells were used for TCR beta sequencing. The Qiagen DNeasy Blood Extraction Kit was used to extract genomic DNA from the blood cell samples. Library prep was done by the immunoSEQ multiplex PCR assay. For the multiplex PCR, a mixture combining 60 forward primers for TCR Vbeta segments and 13 reverse primers for TCR Jbeta segments was used. The CDR3 region of rearranged TCR beta genes was amplified from genomic DNA with a multiplex PCR assay. The Illumina HiSeq System was used to sequence the amplified TCR beta libraries as 87-base-pair reads. Regarding the original processing steps: A later analysis counted about 76 million unique TCR beta chains across the 550 to 800 repertoires, and around 9.9 million of these chains were shared by at least two donors. To remove PCR and sequencing errors, raw reads were error-corrected and collapsed into unique sequences using a nearest-neighbor algorithm that merged closely related sequences. Alignment of CDR3 sequences to IMGT reference sequences was used to assign V, D and J gene segments. For a sequence to be retained, a match of at least six nucleotides to both a V gene segment and a J gene segment was required. A rearrangement was called productive if the CDR3 had no stop codons and remained in frame with V and J, and every other rearrangement was called non-productive. CDR3 was defined according to IMGT convention as the region running from the second conserved V-encoded cysteine to the conserved J-encoded phenylalanine. The earlier analysis of approximately 500 of the donors excluded sequences that lacked an unambiguous match to a single V gene segment. An earlier analysis of fewer than 750 of the donors called V segments functional above 56.7% productive rearrangements and segregating when the between-donor standard deviation exceeded 5%. A statistical classification framework was built to diagnose cytomegalovirus status from the catalog of TCR beta chain sequences. In a later analysis, V and J genes were assigned by comparing TCR nucleotide sequences against IMGT/GENE-DB human TR gene sequences. The TCRdist pipeline was used in a later analysis to assign CDR3 sequences and most-parsimonious VDJ recombination scenarios. In a later analysis, every TCR beta chain was defined by the combination of its CDR3 amino acid sequence and its V-gene family, and reads without a unique V-gene family were dropped. A later analysis removed 592 highly shared, low-generation-probability nucleotide sequences to deal with suspected cross-contamination and a sequencing artifact. In a later analysis, a clonal expansion index was calculated for each public chain from normalized within-repertoire ranks of inferred template counts. A later analysis computed generation probabilities with a VDJ recombination model fitted to out-of-frame rearrangements, and checked the results against IGoR. Hypergeometric tests were used in a later analysis to score TCR-TCR, TCR-HLA and TCR-CMV co-occurrence, with a repertoire-size bias correction applied to the TCR pairs. In a later analysis, false discovery rates were estimated by permuting HLA or CMV assignments 20 times. In a later analysis, co-occurring TCRs were grouped using DBSCAN, with TCRdist sequence similarity added in when clustering inside HLA-allele-positive subsets. For co-occurrence clustering, repertoires with fewer than 30,000 or more than 120,000 public chains were excluded, along with five repertoires with anomalous nucleotide sharing. Imported from immuneACCESS, the table was reduced by TCRdb to in-frame sequences with V and J called. These copies leave out some clones; in studies compared against another copy, an unresolved V gene accounts for under half, and the cause of the remainder is not known. For V, J and clone size, that table is used; D and trimming come from the DNA. Across this sample there are some 140,000 clones, with approximately 80% seen only once. About 10% of the sample belongs to the ten largest clones.

The clonotype originates from a woman in her fifties or sixties in good health and CMV-seropositive. The chain is assembled from TRBV6-6 and TRBJ1-1; the D segment cannot be called with confidence. The sequencing input was PBMCs. This receptor has the CDR3 CASSYSATDTEAFF. The bases read TGTGCCAGCAGTTACTCGGCCACAGACACTGAAGCTTTCTTT.